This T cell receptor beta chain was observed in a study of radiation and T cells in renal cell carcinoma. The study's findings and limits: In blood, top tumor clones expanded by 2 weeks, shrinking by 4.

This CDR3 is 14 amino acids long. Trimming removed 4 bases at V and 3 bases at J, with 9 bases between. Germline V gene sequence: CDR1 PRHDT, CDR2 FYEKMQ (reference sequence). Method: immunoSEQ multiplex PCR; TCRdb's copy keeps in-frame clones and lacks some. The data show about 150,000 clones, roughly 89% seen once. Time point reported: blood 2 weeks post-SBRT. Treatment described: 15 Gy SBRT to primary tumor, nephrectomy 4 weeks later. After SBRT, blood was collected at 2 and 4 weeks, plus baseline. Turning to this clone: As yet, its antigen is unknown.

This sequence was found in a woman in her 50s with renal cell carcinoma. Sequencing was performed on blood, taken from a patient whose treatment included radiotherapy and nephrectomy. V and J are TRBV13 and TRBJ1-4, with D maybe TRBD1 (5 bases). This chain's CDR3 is CASSSHRSNEKLFF. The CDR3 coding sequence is TGTGCCAGCAGCTCACACAGGTCTAATGAAAAACTGTTTTTT. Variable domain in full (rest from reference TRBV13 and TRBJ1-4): AAGVIQSPRHLIKEKRETATLKCYPIPRHDTVYWYQQGPGQDPQFLISFYEKMQSDKGSIPDRFSAQQFSDYHSELNMSSLELGDSALYFCASSSHRSNEKLFFGSGTQLSVL.